Relative to its sample, the clone carrying this T cell receptor (beta chain) is medium-sized. Its specificity is not known. The sample is drawn from a study of tumor and adjacent non-tumor tissue in lung cancer. The CDR3 contains 15 residues. V trimming: 3 bases; J trimming: 1 base; junction bases outside the gene matches: 3. Germline CDR1 SGHRS, CDR2 YFSETQ. RNA was extracted from bulk tissue without any cell sorting. A modified ARM-PCR protocol with three rounds of nested PCR amplified TCRbeta. MiXCR was run by TCRdb on the multiplex PCR reads, yielding one entry per CDR3 protein. This sample has about 110,000 distinct CDR3 sequences, with approximately 84% found just once. Study-wide results and caveats: Compared with tumor, normal lung showed significantly lower TCR diversity.

This chain connects TRBV5-1 to TRBJ2-2; TRBD2 matches at 7 bases. The TCR comes from a man between 70 and 80 years old with non-small cell lung cancer. Material for sequencing was lung tumor tissue. Here the CDR3 reads CASSSIAGNTGELFF. The CDR3 DNA is TGCGCCAGCAGCTCTATAGCGGGGAACACCGGGGAGCTGTTTTTT.